This T cell receptor beta chain was found in a study of blood T cell repertoires in COVID-19. The overall study: Samples of COVID-19 (acute and convalescent) were obtained from the United States, Italy and Spain. T cells, B-cell-depleted T cells, or PBMCs supplied cDNA or gDNA.

Trimming removed 11 bases at V and 8 bases at J, with 10 bases between. The length of the CDR3 is 10 residues. Methods used by the authors: Using reference gene primer amplification, nucleated cell counts were estimated. Produced via immunoSEQ multiplex PCR; TCRdb's table is partial and in-frame only. V, J and clone size are those of that table, while D and trimming were read from the DNA. The sample carries 200,000 to 300,000 clones, roughly 86% recorded once. This sequence was found in a man aged 35-49 years who had recovered from COVID-19. The sequencing input was peripheral blood. The chain recombines TRBV12-3 or TRBV12-4 with TRBJ2-4; D is possibly TRBD1 (5 bases). Written as DNA, the CDR3 is TGTGCCTGTGGGGCGCACATTCAGTACTTC. Translation gives CACGAHIQYF.